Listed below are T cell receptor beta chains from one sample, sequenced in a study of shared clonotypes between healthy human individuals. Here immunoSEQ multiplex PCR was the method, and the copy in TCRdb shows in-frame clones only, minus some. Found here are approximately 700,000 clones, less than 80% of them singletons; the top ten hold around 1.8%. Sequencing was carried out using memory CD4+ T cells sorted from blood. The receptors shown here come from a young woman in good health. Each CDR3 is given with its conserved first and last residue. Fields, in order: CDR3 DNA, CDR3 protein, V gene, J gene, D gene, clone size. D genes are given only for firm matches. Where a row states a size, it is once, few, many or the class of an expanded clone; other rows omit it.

CDR3nt: TGTGCCAGCAATAGGGGGGGGTCCGACGAGCAGTACTTC; CDR3aa: CASNRGGSDEQYF; v_gene: TRBV25-1; j_gene: TRBJ2-7; d_gene: .; abundance: .
CDR3nt: TGTGCCAGCAGCTTAATGGGTAGAGCTGGAGTTAGTCCAGATACGCAGTATTTT; CDR3aa: CASSLMGRAGVSPDTQYF; v_gene: TRBV11-2; j_gene: TRBJ2-3; d_gene: .; abundance: .
CDR3nt: TGTGCCAGCAGCCTCCGACTAGCCCCCACCGGGGAGCTGTTTTTT; CDR3aa: CASSLRLAPTGELFF; v_gene: TRBV9; j_gene: TRBJ2-2; d_gene: TRBD2; abundance: once
CDR3nt: TGTGCCAGCAGCCTGTTGGGGTTGGGGGGAGTGGAGAAAGAGACCCAGTACTTC; CDR3aa: CASSLLGLGGVEKETQYF; v_gene: TRBV5-4; j_gene: TRBJ2-5; d_gene: .; abundance: .
CDR3nt: TGTGCCTGGAGTCAGAAGGGCATCATCACTGAAGCTTTCTTT; CDR3aa: CAWSQKGIITEAFF; v_gene: TRBV30; j_gene: TRBJ1-1; d_gene: .; abundance: few
CDR3nt: TGCAGCGTTGAAGCAGCGACCGGGTCCAATGAGCAGTTCTTC; CDR3aa: CSVEAATGSNEQFF; v_gene: TRBV29-1; j_gene: TRBJ2-1; d_gene: .; abundance: few
CDR3nt: TGTGCCAGCAGTGTTGAGCTAACCGGGGAGCTGTTTTTT; CDR3aa: CASSVELTGELFF; v_gene: TRBV6-4; j_gene: TRBJ2-2; d_gene: .; abundance: .
CDR3nt: TGTGCCAGCAAGACCACAGTCCCAAACACCGGGGAGCTGTTTTTT; CDR3aa: CASKTTVPNTGELFF; v_gene: TRBV28; j_gene: TRBJ2-2; d_gene: .; abundance: .
CDR3nt: TGCGCCAGCAGTGAGGAGGGAGGGCCCCAGCATTTT; CDR3aa: CASSEEGGPQHF; v_gene: TRBV10-1; j_gene: TRBJ1-5; d_gene: .; abundance: many
CDR3nt: TGTGCCAGCAGTTTCTATCGGTCTAGCACAGATACGCAGTATTTT; CDR3aa: CASSFYRSSTDTQYF; v_gene: TRBV27; j_gene: TRBJ2-3; d_gene: .; abundance: .
CDR3nt: TGTGCCAGCAGCCAGGGACAGGGGGCTTTCTTT; CDR3aa: CASSQGQGAFF; v_gene: TRBV13; j_gene: TRBJ1-1; d_gene: TRBD1; abundance: .
CDR3nt: TGTGCCAGTAGTGGCGGGACGCCCCCTGAAGCTTTCTTT; CDR3aa: CASSGGTPPEAFF; v_gene: TRBV19; j_gene: TRBJ1-1; d_gene: .; abundance: .
CDR3nt: TGTGCCAGCAGCCGGGGACAGGGGATAAACGAGCAGTACTTC; CDR3aa: CASSRGQGINEQYF; v_gene: TRBV11-3; j_gene: TRBJ2-7; d_gene: TRBD1; abundance: .
CDR3nt: TGTGCCAGTAGGATTGACACAAGCTCTGGAAACACCATATATTTT; CDR3aa: CASRIDTSSGNTIYF; v_gene: TRBV19; j_gene: TRBJ1-3; d_gene: .; abundance: .
CDR3nt: TGTGCCACCAGCAGAGATAGAGAAACCGGGGAGCTGTTTTTT; CDR3aa: CATSRDRETGELFF; v_gene: TRBV15; j_gene: TRBJ2-2; d_gene: .; abundance: .
CDR3nt: TGTGCCAGCAGTTTATCCCGTCGGGCGGACTCTGGGGCCAACGTCCTGACTTTC; CDR3aa: CASSLSRRADSGANVLTF; v_gene: TRBV27; j_gene: TRBJ2-6; d_gene: .; abundance: .
CDR3nt: TGTGCCAGCAGCACCGCAGGGAGAGAGCAGTACTTC; CDR3aa: CASSTAGREQYF; v_gene: TRBV5-4; j_gene: TRBJ2-7; d_gene: .; abundance: .
CDR3nt: TGTGCCAGCAGCTTAGGACAGAACTCCTACGAGCAGTACTTC; CDR3aa: CASSLGQNSYEQYF; v_gene: TRBV7-7; j_gene: TRBJ2-7; d_gene: .; abundance: .
CDR3nt: TGTGCCAGCAGTCCGAGGACAGGGGGCGACACCGGGGAGCTGTTTTTT; CDR3aa: CASSPRTGGDTGELFF; v_gene: TRBV27; j_gene: TRBJ2-2; d_gene: TRBD1; abundance: few
CDR3nt: TGTGCCAGCAGCTTATACGGCGGAAACACAGATACGCAGTATTTT; CDR3aa: CASSLYGGNTDTQYF; v_gene: TRBV11-3; j_gene: TRBJ2-3; d_gene: .; abundance: .
CDR3nt: TGTGCCAGCAGTTACACTCCCGGGAGTAGTTCCTATGGCTACACCTTC; CDR3aa: CASSYTPGSSSYGYTF; v_gene: TRBV6-5; j_gene: TRBJ1-2; d_gene: .; abundance: .
CDR3nt: TGCGCCAGCAGCTTGGGACAGGGGGCAGTTGAAAAACTGTTTTTT; CDR3aa: CASSLGQGAVEKLFF; v_gene: TRBV5-1; j_gene: TRBJ1-4; d_gene: TRBD1; abundance: few
CDR3nt: TGTGCCAGCAGAAGACAGGGCCTGGGAAATCAGCCCCAGCATTTT; CDR3aa: CASRRQGLGNQPQHF; v_gene: TRBV27; j_gene: TRBJ1-5; d_gene: TRBD1; abundance: .
CDR3nt: TGTGCCAGCACTCCCGGGACAGGCGGATATCAGCCCCAGCATTTT; CDR3aa: CASTPGTGGYQPQHF; v_gene: TRBV28; j_gene: TRBJ1-5; d_gene: TRBD1; abundance: .
CDR3nt: TGTGCCAGCAGCCCGAGCGGGCCGAGCTCCTACAATGAGCAGTTCTTC; CDR3aa: CASSPSGPSSYNEQFF; v_gene: TRBV11-3; j_gene: TRBJ2-1; d_gene: .; abundance: .
CDR3nt: TGTGCCAGCAGCTTAGCGGGCGCACTTGAAGCTTTCTTT; CDR3aa: CASSLAGALEAFF; v_gene: TRBV7-9; j_gene: TRBJ1-1; d_gene: .; abundance: few
CDR3nt: TGTGCCAGCAGTTTCAACAGGGCGGGCTATGGCTACACCTTC; CDR3aa: CASSFNRAGYGYTF; v_gene: TRBV28; j_gene: TRBJ1-2; d_gene: .; abundance: .
CDR3nt: TGTGCCAGCTCAGCAGTCTCCTACGAGCAGTACTTC; CDR3aa: CASSAVSYEQYF; v_gene: TRBV18; j_gene: TRBJ2-7; d_gene: .; abundance: .
CDR3nt: TGTGCCAGCTCACCACAATTGGACGGTCAGGGCTACACCTTC; CDR3aa: CASSPQLDGQGYTF; v_gene: TRBV18; j_gene: TRBJ1-2; d_gene: .; abundance: .
CDR3nt: TGTGCCAGTAGTATGAGGAACACTGAAGCTTTCTTT; CDR3aa: CASSMRNTEAFF; v_gene: TRBV19; j_gene: TRBJ1-1; d_gene: .; abundance: few
CDR3nt: TGTGCCAGCAGCGCCCGGACTAGCTTTGAGACCCAGTACTTC; CDR3aa: CASSARTSFETQYF; v_gene: TRBV9; j_gene: TRBJ2-5; d_gene: TRBD2; abundance: .
CDR3nt: TGTGCCAGCACCGACCCAAGCACGATAGATACGCAGTATTTT; CDR3aa: CASTDPSTIDTQYF; v_gene: TRBV7-2; j_gene: TRBJ2-3; d_gene: .; abundance: .
CDR3nt: TGCAGCGTTGTCACAGGACCCACCGGGGAGCTGTTTTTT; CDR3aa: CSVVTGPTGELFF; v_gene: TRBV29-1; j_gene: TRBJ2-2; d_gene: .; abundance: .
CDR3nt: TGTGCCAGCAGCTTTACCACAGGAACCGGGGAGCTGTTTTTT; CDR3aa: CASSFTTGTGELFF; v_gene: TRBV11-2; j_gene: TRBJ2-2; d_gene: .; abundance: .
CDR3nt: TGTGCCAGCAGCGACTATGACAGTTATAGCAATCAGCCCCAGCATTTT; CDR3aa: CASSDYDSYSNQPQHF; v_gene: TRBV7-8; j_gene: TRBJ1-5; d_gene: .; abundance: .
CDR3nt: TGTGCCAGCAGTGATCTGGGGGACACCGGGGAGCTGTTTTTT; CDR3aa: CASSDLGDTGELFF; v_gene: TRBV2; j_gene: TRBJ2-2; d_gene: .; abundance: many
CDR3nt: TGTGCCAGCAGCCGAGGGTTGTACGGCTACGAGCAGTACTTC; CDR3aa: CASSRGLYGYEQYF; v_gene: TRBV6-5; j_gene: TRBJ2-7; d_gene: .; abundance: .
CDR3nt: TGTGCCAGCAGCTTAGGACTAGCGGGAGGCCAATACAATGAGCAGTTCTTC; CDR3aa: CASSLGLAGGQYNEQFF; v_gene: TRBV7-3; j_gene: TRBJ2-1; d_gene: TRBD2; abundance: .
CDR3nt: TGTGCCAGCAGCTTAGCGCTAACTGGCTCGGAGCAGTACTTC; CDR3aa: CASSLALTGSEQYF; v_gene: TRBV11-1; j_gene: TRBJ2-7; d_gene: .; abundance: .
CDR3nt: TGCGCCAGCAGCCGAATCTTGAGGGAAGAAGCTAACTATGGCTACACCTTC; CDR3aa: CASSRILREEANYGYTF; v_gene: TRBV4-1; j_gene: TRBJ1-2; d_gene: .; abundance: .
CDR3nt: TGTGCCAGCAGCCGGGCTTCGGGACCGCCGTTAGATACGCAGTATTTT; CDR3aa: CASSRASGPPLDTQYF; v_gene: TRBV27; j_gene: TRBJ2-3; d_gene: .; abundance: many
CDR3nt: TGTGCCAGCTCATCGGGACAGCGTTACGAGCAGTACTTC; CDR3aa: CASSSGQRYEQYF; v_gene: TRBV18; j_gene: TRBJ2-7; d_gene: TRBD1; abundance: many
CDR3nt: TGTGCCAGCGGGCGGAGAGAAAATGAAGAGACCCAGTACTTC; CDR3aa: CASGRRENEETQYF; v_gene: TRBV19; j_gene: TRBJ2-5; d_gene: .; abundance: .
CDR3nt: TGTGCCAGCAGTGTAACAGGCAACACTGAAGCTTTCTTT; CDR3aa: CASSVTGNTEAFF; v_gene: TRBV6-4; j_gene: TRBJ1-1; d_gene: .; abundance: .
CDR3nt: TGTGCCAGCAGTTTAGGGCTAGTAGTTAACTATGGCTACACCTTC; CDR3aa: CASSLGLVVNYGYTF; v_gene: TRBV28; j_gene: TRBJ1-2; d_gene: .; abundance: .
CDR3nt: TGTGCCAGCAGGTCCCGGGACAGAAATGAAAAACTGTTTTTT; CDR3aa: CASRSRDRNEKLFF; v_gene: TRBV27; j_gene: TRBJ1-4; d_gene: TRBD1; abundance: .